The rows below give T cell receptor beta chains drawn from one sample of a study of T cell changes during pregnancy in multiple sclerosis. Sequencing used immunoSEQ multiplex PCR; TCRdb keeps in-frame clones, though not all of them. The sample lists some 40,000 clones; 88% were seen once. Source: CD8+ T cells from peripheral blood mononuclear cells, taken in the first trimester of pregnancy. These receptors were taken from a female donor with multiple sclerosis, enrolled in a pregnancy study. CDR3s include the opening cysteine and the closing phenylalanine or tryptophan. Each record gives: V gene, D gene, CDR3 length, clone size, J gene, CDR3 DNA, CDR3 protein. A D gene is named only where the DNA matches it firmly. Only some rows state a clone size, as once, few, many or a class for expanded clones.

TRBV7-9	TRBD1	14	-	TRBJ2-5	TGTGCCAGCAGCTTCCCAGGGGGCTTGGAGACCCAGTACTTC	CASSFPGGLETQYF
TRBV27	TRBD1	13	-	TRBJ1-5	TGTGCCAGCAGTTTATCGAGGACAGGGGGCTGGCATTTT	CASSLSRTGGWHF
TRBV4-2	-	14	once	TRBJ1-2	TGTGCCAGCAGCCAAGAAGCAGGGGTCTATGGCTACACCTTC	CASSQEAGVYGYTF
TRBV29-1	-	13	-	TRBJ2-7	TGCAGCGTTCGGGGAGGTAGCAACTACGAGCAGTACTTC	CSVRGGSNYEQYF
TRBV7-2	TRBD1	15	once	TRBJ1-2	TGTGCCAGCAGGGGGGCCCGGACAGGGGGTTATGGCTACACCTTC	CASRGARTGGYGYTF
TRBV6-6	TRBD1	15	-	TRBJ2-7	TGTGCCAGCAGGAGGGACAGCCAAAGCTCCTACGAGCAGTACTTC	CASRRDSQSSYEQYF
TRBV7-3	-	15	-	TRBJ2-1	TGTGCCAGCAGCGATCATGAGGCCACCTACAATGAGCAGTTCTTC	CASSDHEATYNEQFF
TRBV6-1	-	15	-	TRBJ1-5	TGTGCCAGCAGTGAAGATCAGGGAGGGGATCAGCCCCAGCATTTT	CASSEDQGGDQPQHF
TRBV7-9	TRBD1	13	-	TRBJ2-1	TGTGCCAGCAGCTGGACAGGGGGCAATGAGCAGTTCTTC	CASSWTGGNEQFF
TRBV9	-	15	-	TRBJ2-7	TGTGCCAGCAGCGTTGGGGGCACTCCTTTGGGGGAGCAGTACTTC	CASSVGGTPLGEQYF
TRBV6-5	-	12	-	TRBJ1-5	TGTGCAGAAGACAAGATCTCTCAGCCCCAGCATTTT	CAEDKISQPQHF
TRBV4-3	TRBD1	16	once	TRBJ1-2	TGCGCCAGCAGCCAATTCGAGGGACAGGGTTTTTATGGCTACACCTTC	CASSQFEGQGFYGYTF
TRBV27	TRBD2	13	-	TRBJ2-1	TGTGCCAGCAGACTAGCGGGGGTGGATGAGCAGTTCTTC	CASRLAGVDEQFF
TRBV9	-	15	few	TRBJ1-1	TGTGCCAGCAAACAGGGAGGGGACCTGAACACTGAAGCTTTCTTT	CASKQGGDLNTEAFF
TRBV25-1	-	12	-	TRBJ1-1	TGTGCCAGCAGGCGAGGAGGCACTGAAGCTTTCTTT	CASRRGGTEAFF
TRBV18	TRBD1	15	-	TRBJ2-3	TGTGCCAGCTCACCACCGGGACAGCCCACAGATACGCAGTATTTT	CASSPPGQPTDTQYF
TRBV7-3	TRBD1	13	-	TRBJ2-3	TGTGCCAGCAGCGCGACAGGGACAGATACGCAGTATTTT	CASSATGTDTQYF
TRBV10-3	TRBD1	13	-	TRBJ2-7	TGTGCCGTCCAGACAGGGAAACCCTACGAGCAGTACTTC	CAVQTGKPYEQYF
TRBV5-8	-	17	once	TRBJ1-5	TGTGCCAGCAGCCTAGTGACAGCCCCTTATAGCAATCAGCCCCAGCATTTT	CASSLVTAPYSNQPQHF
TRBV7-2	TRBD2	18	-	TRBJ2-7	TGTGCCAGCAGCCATACCGGTCTTCGACTAGCCGCTACCTACGAGCAGTACTTC	CASSHTGLRLAATYEQYF
TRBV15	-	15	-	TRBJ1-3	TGTGCCACCAGCCACCCCGGGGAGTGGGGAAACACCATATATTTT	CATSHPGEWGNTIYF
TRBV7-8	-	15	-	TRBJ1-4	TGTGCCAGCAGCACGCGGACTATGATGGATGAAAAACTGTTTTTT	CASSTRTMMDEKLFF
TRBV6-4	TRBD2	15	few	TRBJ2-3	TGTGCCAGCAGCCTAGCGGGGGAGGGCACAGATACGCAGTATTTT	CASSLAGEGTDTQYF
TRBV5-4	TRBD2	14	many	TRBJ2-3	TGTGCCAGCAGCCCGACGGGGGGGCCTGATACGCAGTATTTT	CASSPTGGPDTQYF
TRBV11-2	-	15	-	TRBJ2-5	TGTGCCAGCAGCTTAGGGGGTAGCGGACAAGAGACCCAGTACTTC	CASSLGGSGQETQYF
TRBV19	-	15	-	TRBJ2-1	TGTGCCAGTACCTCAGGGGATTTCTCCTACAATGAGCAGTTCTTC	CASTSGDFSYNEQFF
TRBV19	-	14	once	TRBJ2-3	TGTGCCAGTAGTATCACTCTTGTCCCGGATACGCAGTATTTT	CASSITLVPDTQYF
TRBV4-3	TRBD2	16	-	TRBJ2-1	TGCGCCAGCAGCCAAGATCCAGCGGGGGGACCTCGGGAGCAGTTCTTC	CASSQDPAGGPREQFF
TRBV19	-	11	-	TRBJ2-2	TGTGCCAGTAGTACCGGCGGGGAGCTGTTTTTT	CASSTGGELFF
TRBV5-6	-	11	-	TRBJ1-1	TGTGCCAGCAGCTTTAGCACTGAAGCTTTCTTT	CASSFSTEAFF
TRBV5-1	-	15	-	TRBJ1-5	TGCGCCAGCAGCTTGGGACAGACTGTTTACGAGCCCCAGCATTTT	CASSLGQTVYEPQHF
TRBV2	-	13	-	TRBJ2-1	TGTGCCAGCCTACTTCCAGGCTACAATGAGCAGTTCTTC	CASLLPGYNEQFF
TRBV19	TRBD1	15	few	TRBJ1-6	TGTGCCAGTAAAGAGCCGGGACAGGAGTCATCACCCCTCCACTTT	CASKEPGQESSPLHF
TRBV9	-	13	-	TRBJ2-7	TGTGCCAGCAGCGTAGGAGCACCGGGCGAGCAGTACTTC	CASSVGAPGEQYF
TRBV4-1	TRBD1	16	once	TRBJ2-7	TGCGCCAGCAGCCAGAACCGGGACAGGGTTGCCTACGAGCAGTACTTC	CASSQNRDRVAYEQYF
TRBV5-5	TRBD1	14	-	TRBJ2-7	TGTGCCAGCAGCTTGCCAGGGGGCTATTACGAGCAGTACTTC	CASSLPGGYYEQYF
TRBV27	-	18	once	TRBJ2-4	TGTGCCAGCAGTGCTCGACTAGTCGGGCCACTAGCCAAAAACATTCAGTACTTC	CASSARLVGPLAKNIQYF
TRBV4-3	-	16	few	TRBJ2-5	TGCGCCAGCAGCCAAGATGGGGCGGGGAGCCAAGAGACCCAGTACTTC	CASSQDGAGSQETQYF
TRBV29-1	TRBD1	14	medium-sized	TRBJ1-4	TGCAGCGTTGAACGACAGGGAGTCCAAGAAAAACTGTTTTTT	CSVERQGVQEKLFF
TRBV4-2	TRBD2	16	-	TRBJ2-3	TGTGCCAGCAGCCAAGCACTAGCGGGGTTCACAGATACGCAGTATTTT	CASSQALAGFTDTQYF
TRBV7-9	TRBD2	16	-	TRBJ2-5	TGTGCCAGCAGCTTAGTAGCGGGGGGCCGGCGGGAGACCCAGTACTTC	CASSLVAGGRRETQYF
TRBV5-8	-	15	-	TRBJ2-7	TGTGCCAGCAGCTTGGGTCAAGCGGCAACCTACGAGCAGTACTTC	CASSLGQAATYEQYF
TRBV6-4	TRBD2	17	-	TRBJ2-1	TGTGCCACCAATTGGGGTAGCGGGGGGAGCTCCTACAATGAGCAGTTCTTC	CATNWGSGGSSYNEQFF
TRBV4-2	-	15	-	TRBJ2-3	TGTGCCAGCAGCCAAGAAGACAGAAGTAGAGATACGCAGTATTTT	CASSQEDRSRDTQYF
TRBV4-2	TRBD2	15	once	TRBJ2-7	TGTGCCAGCAGCCAAGGTCGCGGGGGGTCCTACGAGCAGTACTTC	CASSQGRGGSYEQYF
TRBV2	TRBD1	16	-	TRBJ2-7	TGTGCCAGCAGCGGACCGGGACAGGGGGCGCTAGACGAGCAGTACTTC	CASSGPGQGALDEQYF
TRBV9	TRBD1	16	-	TRBJ2-4	TGTGCCAGCAGCGCCCAGGGGGCTGGAGCCAAAAACATTCAGTACTTC	CASSAQGAGAKNIQYF
TRBV6-4	TRBD2	14	-	TRBJ2-1	TGTGCCAGCAGTGAAGCGGGGGGGTACAATGAGCAGTTCTTC	CASSEAGGYNEQFF
TRBV6-6	-	15	-	TRBJ1-4	TGTGCCAGCAGTTACTCCCCAGGGTCTAATGAAAAACTGTTTTTT	CASSYSPGSNEKLFF
TRBV27	TRBD2	16	-	TRBJ2-4	TGTGCCAGCAGTCCCGGACTAGCGGAGGCCAAAAACATTCAGTACTTC	CASSPGLAEAKNIQYF
TRBV6-4	-	14	-	TRBJ2-3	TGTGCCAGCAGTGACTTGCCAGGGACAGATACGCAGTATTTT	CASSDLPGTDTQYF
TRBV6-4	-	13	-	TRBJ1-1	TGTGCCAGCAGTCAGGATCCATACACTGAAGCTTTCTTT	CASSQDPYTEAFF